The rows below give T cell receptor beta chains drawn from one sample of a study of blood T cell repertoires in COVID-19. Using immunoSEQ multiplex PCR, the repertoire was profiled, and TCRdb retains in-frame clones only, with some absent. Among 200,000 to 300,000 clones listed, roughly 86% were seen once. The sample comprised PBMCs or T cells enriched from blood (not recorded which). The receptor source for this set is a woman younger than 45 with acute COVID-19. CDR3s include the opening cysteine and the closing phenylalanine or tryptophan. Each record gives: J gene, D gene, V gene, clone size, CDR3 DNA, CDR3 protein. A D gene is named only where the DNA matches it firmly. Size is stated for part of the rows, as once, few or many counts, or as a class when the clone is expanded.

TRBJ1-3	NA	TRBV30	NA	TGTGCCTGGACTAGTACCTCTGGAAACACCATATATTTT	CAWTSTSGNTIYF
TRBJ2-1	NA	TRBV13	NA	TGTGCCAGCTGGGAAGCCGGGAGAATCGCGAATGAGCAGTTCTTC	CASWEAGRIANEQFF
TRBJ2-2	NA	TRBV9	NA	TGTGCCAGCAGCGTAGAACCGGGCGCGGGATCCGGGGAGCTGTTTTTT	CASSVEPGAGSGELFF
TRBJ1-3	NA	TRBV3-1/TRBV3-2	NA	TGTGCCAGCAGCCAGACTTTTTCGTTCTCTGGAAACACCATATATTTT	CASSQTFSFSGNTIYF
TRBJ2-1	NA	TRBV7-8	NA	TGTGCCAGCAGATTAAGATTAGGGGTGAGTACCTACAATGAGCAGTTCTTC	CASRLRLGVSTYNEQFF
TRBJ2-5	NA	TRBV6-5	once	TGTGCCAGCTCCTTTGACTGGGAAGAGACCCAGTACTTC	CASSFDWEETQYF
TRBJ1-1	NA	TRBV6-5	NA	TGTGCCAGCAGTACCTTTTCGGACAGGAACACTGAAGCTTTCTTT	CASSTFSDRNTEAFF
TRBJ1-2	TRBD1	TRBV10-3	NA	TGTGCCACGGCTGACAGGGTTTGGTATGGCTACACCTTC	CATADRVWYGYTF
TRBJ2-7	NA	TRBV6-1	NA	TGTGCCAGCAGTGAAGTGCGGGGCAGGGACTACGAGCAGTACTTC	CASSEVRGRDYEQYF
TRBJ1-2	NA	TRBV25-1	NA	TGTGCCAGCAGTGGGGGCACGGGCCCTTACGGCTACACCTTC	CASSGGTGPYGYTF
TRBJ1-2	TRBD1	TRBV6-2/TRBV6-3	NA	TGTGCCAGCAGTCGGGGGACAGGGCATGGCTACACCTTC	CASSRGTGHGYTF
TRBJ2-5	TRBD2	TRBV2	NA	TGTGCCAGCAGTGAAGTGGGCGGGGGGTTAAAGACCCAGTACTTC	CASSEVGGGLKTQYF